The entry below describes one T cell receptor beta chain. The target antigen is unknown. This sample stems from a study of cytomegalovirus exposure and HLA in healthy donors. Overall study: Sequencing of about 200 million T cells in an earlier analysis found 95 million to 120 million unique TCR beta sequences. Study-wide results and limits: A link between a missense DCLRE1C variant and TCR beta V- and J-gene trimming emerged from a later analysis.

The PCR employed 60 Vbeta primers together with 13 Jbeta primers. Here immunoSEQ multiplex PCR was the method, and the copy in TCRdb shows in-frame clones only, minus some. This sample's table has around 100,000 clones. CDR3 length: 17 amino acids. The trim removed 7 bases at V and 3 bases at J, leaving 17 bases unmatched. Germline V gives CDR1 SGHAT, CDR2 FQNNGV. The rearrangement joins TRBV11-2 to TRBJ1-2; 7 bases are shared with TRBD1. This sequence was found in a man aged 35-49 years in good health and CMV-seropositive. The sample was PBMCs. The CDR3 DNA follows: TGTGCCAGCACCATCCTTGAAACAGGGGCCGGTTACTATGGCTACACCTTC. Translating gives CASTILETGAGYYGYTF. Variable domain in full (rest from reference TRBV11-2 and TRBJ1-2): EAGVAQSPRYKIIEKRQSVAFWCNPISGHATLYWYQQILGQGPKLLIQFQNNGVVDDSQLPKDRFSAERLKGVDSTLKIQPAKLEDSAVYLCASTILETGAGYYGYTFGSGTRLTVV.